Detailed here is one TCR beta chain. The sample has other DNA sequences that encode this CDR3 too. These data originate in a study of blood T cell repertoires in COVID-19. Across the study: Sources were T cells, B-cell-depleted T cells, or PBMCs; the material itself was cDNA or gDNA.

Germline V gene lookup returns CDR1 MNHEY and CDR2 SVGAGI. Trimming stripped 0 bases from V and 1 base from J, with 6 bases between. The CDR3 consists of 15 residues. Libraries were prepared by immunoSEQ multiplex PCR; TCRdb keeps only in-frame clonotypes and omits some of them. This table has 210,000 or so clones, around nine tenths appearing once. The sample comprised peripheral blood. The TCR originated in a man aged 40-49 years with acute or convalescent COVID-19. V usage is TRBV6-5 and J usage is TRBJ2-2; D possibly corresponds to TRBD2 (6 bases). CDR3 DNA: TGTGCCAGCAGTTACTCGGGGGGGAACACCGGGGAGCTGTTTTTT. Translation: CASSYSGGNTGELFF.